One T cell receptor beta chain is described in this entry. The primer mix had 60 Vbeta and 13 Jbeta primers. Here immunoSEQ multiplex PCR was the method, and the copy in TCRdb shows in-frame clones only, minus some. In the table there are about 110,000 clones, around 81% of which are singletons. The data derive from a study of cytomegalovirus exposure and HLA in healthy donors. The sequence derives from a woman aged 25 to 39 in good health and CMV-seronegative. Sequenced: PBMCs.

CDR3 in DNA: TGCGCCAGCAGCATTGACAGCCGGAGCAATCAGCCCCAGCATTTT. This encodes CASSIDSRSNQPQHF. The chain employs TRBV5-1 and TRBJ1-5, with a possible D match to TRBD1 (5 bases). Germline CDR1 SGHRS, CDR2 YFSETQ. The CDR3 is made up of 15 amino acids. V lost 4 bases and J 1 base, leaving 12 bases between the germline ends.